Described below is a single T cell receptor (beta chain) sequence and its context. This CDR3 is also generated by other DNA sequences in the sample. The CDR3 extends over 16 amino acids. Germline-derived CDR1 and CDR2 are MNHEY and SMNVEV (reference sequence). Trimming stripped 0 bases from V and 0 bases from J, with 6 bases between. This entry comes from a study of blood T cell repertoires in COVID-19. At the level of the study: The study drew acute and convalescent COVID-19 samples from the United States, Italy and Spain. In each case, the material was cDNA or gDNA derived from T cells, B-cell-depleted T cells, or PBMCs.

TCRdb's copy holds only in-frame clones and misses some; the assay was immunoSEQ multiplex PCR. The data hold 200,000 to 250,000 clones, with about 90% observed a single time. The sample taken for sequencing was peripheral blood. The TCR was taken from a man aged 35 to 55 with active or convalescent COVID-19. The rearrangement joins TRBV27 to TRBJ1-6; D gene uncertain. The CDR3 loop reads CASSLSGSSYNSPLHF. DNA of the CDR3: TGTGCCAGCAGTTTATCGGGCAGCTCCTATAATTCACCCCTCCACTTT.